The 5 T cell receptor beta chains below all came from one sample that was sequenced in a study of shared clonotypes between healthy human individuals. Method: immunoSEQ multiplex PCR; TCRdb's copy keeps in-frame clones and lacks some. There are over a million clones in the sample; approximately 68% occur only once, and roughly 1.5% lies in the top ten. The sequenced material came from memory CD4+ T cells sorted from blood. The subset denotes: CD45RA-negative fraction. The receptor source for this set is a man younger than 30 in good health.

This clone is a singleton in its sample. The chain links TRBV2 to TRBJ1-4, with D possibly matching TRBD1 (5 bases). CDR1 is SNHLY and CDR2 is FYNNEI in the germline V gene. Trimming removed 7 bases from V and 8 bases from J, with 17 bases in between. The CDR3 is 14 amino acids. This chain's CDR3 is CASTEGRVGEKLFF. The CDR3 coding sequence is TGTGCCAGCACCGAGGGGAGGGTCGGCGAAAAACTGTTTTTT.

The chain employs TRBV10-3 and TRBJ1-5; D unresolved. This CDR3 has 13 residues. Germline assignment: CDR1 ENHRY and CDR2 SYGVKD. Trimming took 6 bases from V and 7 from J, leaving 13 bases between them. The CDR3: CAIREGSGQPQHF. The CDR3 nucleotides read TGTGCCATCAGAGAGGGATCGGGGCAGCCCCAGCATTTT.

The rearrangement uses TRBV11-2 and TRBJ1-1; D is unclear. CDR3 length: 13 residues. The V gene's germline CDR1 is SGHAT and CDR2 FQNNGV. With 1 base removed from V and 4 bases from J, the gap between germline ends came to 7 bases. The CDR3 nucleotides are TGTGCCAGCAGCTTAGGACTAGCCACTGAAGCTTTCTTT. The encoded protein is CASSLGLATEAFF.

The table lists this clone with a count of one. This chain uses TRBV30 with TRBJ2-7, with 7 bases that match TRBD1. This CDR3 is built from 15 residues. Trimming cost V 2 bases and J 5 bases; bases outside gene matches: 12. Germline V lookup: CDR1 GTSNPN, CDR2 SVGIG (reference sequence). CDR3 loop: CAWSSTTGKSHEQYF. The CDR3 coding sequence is TGTGCCTGGAGTTCGACGACAGGGAAGTCCCACGAGCAGTACTTC.

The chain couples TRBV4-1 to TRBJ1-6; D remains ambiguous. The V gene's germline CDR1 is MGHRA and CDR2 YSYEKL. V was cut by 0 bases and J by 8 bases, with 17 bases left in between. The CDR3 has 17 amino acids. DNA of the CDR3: TGCGCCAGCAGCCAAGAGGCCGGGATGGGTTTGGATTCACCCCTCCACTTT. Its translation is CASSQEAGMGLDSPLHF.